A selection of T cell receptor beta chains follows, all from one sample in a study of cytomegalovirus exposure and HLA in healthy donors. Method: immunoSEQ multiplex PCR; TCRdb's copy keeps in-frame clones and lacks some. The sample holds some 180,000 clones, around 80% seen once. Sequenced material: PBMCs. These receptors were taken from a man aged 18 to 30 in good health and CMV-seronegative. Both conserved end residues are part of each CDR3. D genes are given only for firm matches. Some rows have no size entry. The others give once, few or many, or a class for an expanded clone.

CDR3nt,CDR3aa,v_gene,abundance,d_gene,j_gene
TGTGCCTGGAGTAGGGGTGTACAGCGAAGCTATGGCTACACCTTC,CAWSRGVQRSYGYTF,TRBV30,once,NA,TRBJ1-2
TGTGCCAGCAGCCAACCGGGACAGGGAAGGGACGAGCAGTACTTC,CASSQPGQGRDEQYF,TRBV5-6,NA,TRBD1,TRBJ2-7
TGCGCCAGCAGAAGCTCGGTCCCCTACGAGCAGTACTTC,CASRSSVPYEQYF,TRBV5-1,NA,NA,TRBJ2-7
TGTGCCAGTAGTGTAACAGGGGTGAGTGGCAATCAGCCCCAGCATTTT,CASSVTGVSGNQPQHF,TRBV19,NA,TRBD1,TRBJ1-5
TGTGCCAGCTCACCACCAACACAGACAGGGGGCTATGGCTACACCTTC,CASSPPTQTGGYGYTF,TRBV18,NA,TRBD1,TRBJ1-2
TGTGCCTGGAGTATGACAGGGATGGGCGAGCAGTACTTC,CAWSMTGMGEQYF,TRBV30,NA,TRBD1,TRBJ2-7
TGTGCCAGCAGCGCGTACACCGGGTGGGGCCAGCCCCAGCATTTT,CASSAYTGWGQPQHF,TRBV7-2,NA,NA,TRBJ1-5
TGTGCCAGCAGTGAAGAGCGGCAGGGGGCCTACAATGAGCAGTTCTTC,CASSEERQGAYNEQFF,TRBV6-1,once,TRBD1,TRBJ2-1
TGTGCCACCACGTCACAGGGCGCGACTACCTATGGCTACACCTTC,CATTSQGATTYGYTF,TRBV7-9,NA,NA,TRBJ1-2
TGCAGCGACCGGGGGTACCAAGAGACCCAGTACTTC,CSDRGYQETQYF,TRBV29-1,NA,NA,TRBJ2-5
TGTGCTAGCAGCTCGATCGGGGTCCAAGAGACCCAGTACTTC,CASSSIGVQETQYF,TRBV7-7,NA,NA,TRBJ2-5
TGTGCCAGTCGGCCTCTAGCGGGGGGGAAGGTAGATACGCAGTATTTT,CASRPLAGGKVDTQYF,TRBV19,NA,TRBD2,TRBJ2-3
TGCGCCAGCAGCAAAGAGGTACTTAGCTCCTATAATTCACCCCTCCACTTT,CASSKEVLSSYNSPLHF,TRBV5-1,NA,NA,TRBJ1-6
TGTGCCTGTACCGGGACAGGGTCCTACGAGCAGTACTTC,CACTGTGSYEQYF,TRBV30,few,TRBD1,TRBJ2-7
TGTGCCAGCAGCTTTGGAACAGGGTCGACTGAAGCTTTCTTT,CASSFGTGSTEAFF,TRBV11-2,once,NA,TRBJ1-1
TGTGCCAGCAGCGGCTACGGGACAGGGAGTTTAGGCTACACCTTC,CASSGYGTGSLGYTF,TRBV6-1,NA,TRBD1,TRBJ1-2
TGTGCCAGCCGCGCGGCTAGCGGGACCCCATTAGAGGGTGAGCAGTTCTTC,CASRAASGTPLEGEQFF,TRBV5-4,few,TRBD2,TRBJ2-1
TGTGCCAGCAGCCAAGATATCCCGGCAGGGGGTGGCTACACCTTC,CASSQDIPAGGGYTF,TRBV4-2,NA,TRBD1,TRBJ1-2
TGTGCCAGCAGTGAAGTACCCGGGACAGCTCAAGAGACCCAGTACTTC,CASSEVPGTAQETQYF,TRBV6-1,NA,TRBD1,TRBJ2-5
TGTGCCAGCAGCCCCGGGACAGATTCCTCCTACGAGCAGTACTTC,CASSPGTDSSYEQYF,TRBV4-2,NA,TRBD1,TRBJ2-7
TGTGCCAGCAGCGTAGGGGCAGCAAATTCACCCCTCCACTTT,CASSVGAANSPLHF,TRBV9,NA,NA,TRBJ1-6
TGTGCCAGCAGCTTAGGCACTAGCGGGGGCCAAGAGACCCAGTACTTC,CASSLGTSGGQETQYF,TRBV5-5,once,TRBD2,TRBJ2-5
TGTGCCAGCAGCCCCTCGCTTGGGACAGGGTTAGGTGGCTACACCTTC,CASSPSLGTGLGGYTF,TRBV4-2,NA,TRBD1,TRBJ1-2
TGTGCCAGCAGCCCGGGACAGGGCTTGAACACTGAAGCTTTCTTT,CASSPGQGLNTEAFF,TRBV5-4,NA,TRBD1,TRBJ1-1
TGTGCCAGCAGTGATGGGGACAGGGTCACTGAAGCTTTCTTT,CASSDGDRVTEAFF,TRBV2,once,TRBD1,TRBJ1-1
TGTGCCACTGCAGCTACGGGCACCGGGGAGCTGTTTTTT,CATAATGTGELFF,TRBV4-2,NA,NA,TRBJ2-2
TGTGCCAGCAGTTCACACAGGGGCGGGACCGGGGAGCTGTTTTTT,CASSSHRGGTGELFF,TRBV6-5,NA,TRBD1,TRBJ2-2
TGCGCCAGCAGACCCGGGACTCTGAATGAAAAACTGTTTTTT,CASRPGTLNEKLFF,TRBV4-3,few,NA,TRBJ1-4
TGTGCCAGCAGCGCTACTACGGGGAACACTGAAGCTTTCTTT,CASSATTGNTEAFF,TRBV9,NA,NA,TRBJ1-1
TGTGCCTGGAACAGGGTTTCGGGGGAGCTGTTTTTT,CAWNRVSGELFF,TRBV30,NA,NA,TRBJ2-2
TGTGCCAGCAGCGTCGACAGGGCGGCGGTTTGTGGCTACACCTTC,CASSVDRAAVCGYTF,TRBV9,NA,TRBD1,TRBJ1-2
TGTGCCAGCAGCCAAAATGGGGGACAGGGCTATGGTTACACCTTC,CASSQNGGQGYGYTF,TRBV4-2,NA,TRBD1,TRBJ1-2
TGTGCCAGTAGCCAGGGGCTAGCCGGTACGCAGTATTTT,CASSQGLAGTQYF,TRBV19,NA,NA,TRBJ2-3
TGTGCCAGTCGGGCTAGCGGGAGGACCTCCTACAATGAGCAGTTCTTC,CASRASGRTSYNEQFF,TRBV19,NA,TRBD2,TRBJ2-1
TGTGCCAGCAGCCAAGATCTAAGGGAGTCCACAGATACGCAGTATTTT,CASSQDLRESTDTQYF,TRBV4-2,NA,NA,TRBJ2-3
TGTGCCAGCAGTCCGACTAGCGTTTCCTACGAGCAGTACTTC,CASSPTSVSYEQYF,TRBV7-3,NA,TRBD2,TRBJ2-7
TGTGCCAGCCGGCGGACCCTAAACAGGAACTATGGCTACACCTTC,CASRRTLNRNYGYTF,TRBV27,NA,NA,TRBJ1-2
TGTGCCAGCAGCTCACAGGGGAGAAACACCATATATTTT,CASSSQGRNTIYF,TRBV11-2,NA,TRBD1,TRBJ1-3
TGTGCCAGCAGCACAAGCGGGCTCCAAGAGACCCAGTACTTC,CASSTSGLQETQYF,TRBV13,NA,NA,TRBJ2-5
TGTGCCAGCTCACGTGACAGGGACGTCTATGGCTACACCTTC,CASSRDRDVYGYTF,TRBV18,NA,TRBD1,TRBJ1-2
TGTGCCAGCAGCCAAGAACGCCAGGCTCCCAAAAACATTCAGTACTTC,CASSQERQAPKNIQYF,TRBV4-2,NA,NA,TRBJ2-4
TGTGCCTGGAGTGCGGGGAGGGGGACAGATACGCAGTATTTT,CAWSAGRGTDTQYF,TRBV30,NA,NA,TRBJ2-3
TGTGCCAGCAGCCTAGGACAGGGGCGCCCCTACAATGAGCAGTTCTTC,CASSLGQGRPYNEQFF,TRBV14,NA,TRBD1,TRBJ2-1
TGTGCCAGCAGCTCGGTAGCGGGGGCGGATGAGCAGTTCTTC,CASSSVAGADEQFF,TRBV7-9,NA,TRBD2,TRBJ2-1
TGTGCCACCAGCAGAGACAGGGTGGGCAATTCACCCCTCCACTTT,CATSRDRVGNSPLHF,TRBV15,NA,NA,TRBJ1-6
TGTGCCAGCAGCCCCCCAGCCAGCAGGTTCAGGGAAGAGCAGTACTTC,CASSPPASRFREEQYF,TRBV7-2,NA,NA,TRBJ2-7
TGTGCCAGCAGCCCTAGACAGGGGCAGGGTGAGCAGTTCTTC,CASSPRQGQGEQFF,TRBV7-9,few,TRBD1,TRBJ2-1
TGTGCCAGCAGGCATAAGACAGGGATCGGCTATGGCTACACCTTC,CASRHKTGIGYGYTF,TRBV6-1,NA,TRBD1,TRBJ1-2
TGTGCCAGCAGCTTAGGGTCGGGGCGCGGGATTGGCCAGTACTTC,CASSLGSGRGIGQYF,TRBV7-9,NA,NA,TRBJ2-7
TGTGCCAGCAGTCCACAGGGGGTCCCGAAAGTCGAGCAGTACTTC,CASSPQGVPKVEQYF,TRBV27,NA,TRBD1,TRBJ2-7
TGCGCCAGCAGCTTACCGGGACTAGCGGGAGGGAATTCCTACAATGAGCAGTTCTTC,CASSLPGLAGGNSYNEQFF,TRBV5-1,NA,TRBD2,TRBJ2-1
TGTGCCAGCAGACCAGGACTAGCGGGGGGGCCGGGTGGGGAGACCCAGTACTTC,CASRPGLAGGPGGETQYF,TRBV7-2,NA,TRBD2,TRBJ2-5
TGTGCCTGGAAGGGGACAGTCAATGCCTACGAGCAGTACTTC,CAWKGTVNAYEQYF,TRBV30,NA,TRBD1,TRBJ2-7
TGTGCCAGCAGTCGGGGGATTGGCTACACCTTC,CASSRGIGYTF,TRBV5-6,NA,NA,TRBJ1-2